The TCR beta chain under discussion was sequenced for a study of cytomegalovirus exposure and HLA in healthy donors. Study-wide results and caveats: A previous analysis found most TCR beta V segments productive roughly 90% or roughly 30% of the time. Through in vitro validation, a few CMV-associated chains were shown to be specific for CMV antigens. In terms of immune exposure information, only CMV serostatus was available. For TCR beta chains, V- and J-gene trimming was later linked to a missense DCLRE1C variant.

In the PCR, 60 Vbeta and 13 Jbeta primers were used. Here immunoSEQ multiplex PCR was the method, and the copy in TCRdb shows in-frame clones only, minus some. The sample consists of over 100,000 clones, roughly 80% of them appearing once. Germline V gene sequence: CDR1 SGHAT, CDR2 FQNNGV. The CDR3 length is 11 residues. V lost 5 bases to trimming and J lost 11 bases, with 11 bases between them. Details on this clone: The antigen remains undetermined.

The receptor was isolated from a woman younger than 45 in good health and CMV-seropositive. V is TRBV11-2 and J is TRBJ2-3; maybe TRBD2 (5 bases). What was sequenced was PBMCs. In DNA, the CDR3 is TGTGCCAGCAGCCCCCTCGGAGGGCAGTATTTT. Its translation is CASSPLGGQYF.